The 13 T cell receptor beta chains below were found in one sample sequenced in a study of OX40 agonist ivuxolimab in advanced cancers. Library generation was performed with the immunoSEQ multiplex PCR assay. Sourced from immuneACCESS, this table was stored by TCRdb with only in-frame sequences that have V and J called. A share of the clones is absent; for the studies checked, an unresolved V gene accounts for under half, and the remainder has no known explanation. Counted in this sample were 50,000 to 85,000 clones; around 86% of them appeared once. Approximately 2.5% of the sample lies in the top ten. The sequenced sample was CD4+ or CD8+ T cells sorted from blood, obtained in a trial of the OX40 agonist ivuxolimab. These TCRs come from an adult with an advanced solid tumor such as melanoma, head and neck, liver or kidney cancer.

V usage is TRBV29-1 and J usage is TRBJ2-7, with a tentative D call TRBD1 (6 bases). The CDR3 spans 11 residues. The V and J ends lost 8 bases and 5 bases respectively, with 13 bases between them. Germline V gives CDR1 SQVTM, CDR2 ANQGSEA. The DNA of the CDR3 is TGCAGCACGATTACAGGGAACGAGCAGTACTTC. Its translation is CSTITGNEQYF.

This rearrangement joins TRBV7-6 to TRBJ2-5; 11 bases match TRBD2. The CDR3 sequence is 14 residues long. The V gene's germline CDR1 is SGHVS and CDR2 FNYEAQ. Germline trimming cut 2 bases from V and 7 bases from J; bases unmatched to any gene: 3. DNA for the CDR3: TGTGCCAGCAGCTTAACTAGCGGGAGATCGACCCAGTACTTC. Its translation is CASSLTSGRSTQYF.

This chain uses TRBV28 with TRBJ2-1; possible D gene TRBD2, 5 bases. The V and J ends lost 2 bases and 4 bases respectively, with 12 bases between them. Germline CDR1 and CDR2: MDHEN and SYDVKM. The CDR3 totals 15 residues. The CDR3 DNA follows: TGTGCCAGCAGTTTAGAGGGTTTAGTTTACAATGAGCAGTTCTTC. The encoded protein is CASSLEGLVYNEQFF.

The V call is TRBV18, the J call TRBJ2-7; possibly TRBD1 or TRBD2 for D (5 bases each). Germline V CDR1 and CDR2: KGHSH, LQKENI. This CDR3 has 17 amino acids. Deletions cut 1 base from V and 3 bases from J, with 19 bases between. CDR3 in amino acids: CASSPLTAQTGYYEQYF. The DNA of the CDR3 is TGTGCCAGCTCACCACTGACAGCTCAAACGGGATACTACGAGCAGTACTTC.

The gene calls are TRBV7-2 and TRBJ2-5, with TRBD1 matching over 11 bases. The germline V gene has CDR1 SGHTA and CDR2 FQGNSA. V shed 3 bases, J shed 5 bases, and the junction held 2 bases outside the gene matches. The CDR3 runs to 14 residues. In nucleotides, the CDR3 is TGTGCCAGCAGCTTGGGACAGGGGGACGAGACCCAGTACTTC. Translated, it gives CASSLGQGDETQYF.

The table lists this clone with a count of one. The chain uses TRBV23-1 and TRBJ2-5; D is tentatively TRBD1 or TRBD2 (5 bases each). TRBV23-1 is an open reading frame, and its role is uncertain. The V end lost 0 bases, the J end lost 1 base, and 21 bases lay between the germline ends. The CDR3 runs to 19 residues. The CDR3: CASSQSGRDVPNSQETQYF. The CDR3 DNA sequence: TGCGCCAGCAGTCAATCGGGAAGGGACGTCCCCAACTCCCAAGAGACCCAGTACTTC.

The chain couples TRBV14 to TRBJ2-5, with D unresolved. Deletions cut 0 bases from V and 4 bases from J, with 0 bases between. Germline CDR1 and CDR2: SGHDN and FVKESK. The CDR3 is made up of 11 amino acids. The chain's CDR3 is CASSQEETQYF. CDR3 bases: TGTGCCAGCAGCCAAGAAGAGACCCAGTACTTC.

The chain links TRBV28 to TRBJ2-5, with 15 positions matching TRBD2. Trimming at V came to 6 bases and at J to 5 bases, leaving 10 bases not matched to a gene. CDR1 and CDR2 (germline): MDHEN, SYDVKM. The CDR3 length is 17 residues. CDR3 amino acids: CASSERQGTSGRETQYF. CDR3 sequence (DNA): TGTGCCAGCAGCGAAAGACAGGGGACTAGCGGGAGGGAGACCCAGTACTTC.

The J gene is TRBJ2-7, the V gene TRBV19, with 12 nucleotides matching TRBD2. Germline V gene lookup returns CDR1 LNHDA and CDR2 SQIVND (reference sequence). V lost 2 bases to trimming and J lost 3 bases; unmatched junction nucleotides: 11. The CDR3 is 18 amino acids. The chain's CDR3 is CASSINGGGLAGHYEQYF. The DNA of the CDR3 is TGTGCCAGTAGTATAAACGGGGGGGGACTAGCGGGCCACTACGAGCAGTACTTC.

V gene TRBV5-4 combines with J gene TRBJ1-2; a weak D match, TRBD1 (6 bases). Germline V gene data show CDR1 as SGHNT and CDR2 as YYREEE (reference sequence). The CDR3 spans 14 residues. Trimming left V 2 bases short and J 2 bases short, with 10 bases between. The CDR3 DNA sequence: TGTGCCAGCAGCTTTCAGGGGCAGAACTATGGCTACACCTTC. Encoded protein: CASSFQGQNYGYTF. Complete variable domain (other parts from reference TRBV5-4 and TRBJ1-2): ETGVTQSPTHLIKTRGQQVTLRCSSQSGHNTVSWYQQALGQGPQFIFQYYREEENGRGNFPPRFSGLQFPNYSSELNVNALELDDSALYLCASSFQGQNYGYTFGSGTRLTVV.

The genes are TRBV10-1 and TRBJ2-1, with D hard to call. The V gene's germline CDR1 is WNHNN and CDR2 SYGVQD (reference sequence). The CDR3 is made up of 16 amino acids. Trimming left V 4 bases short and J 3 bases short, with 16 bases between. The CDR3 DNA reads as TGCGCCAGCAGTGGGCCCCCGGCGGCCTACTACAATGAGCAGTTCTTC. Its protein product is CASSGPPAAYYNEQFF.

This clone was counted a single time. The V and J genes are TRBV25-1 and TRBJ1-2; D may be TRBD1 (5 bases). CDR1 is MGHDK and CDR2 is SYGVNS in the germline V gene. CDR3 length equals 15 residues. V lost 7 bases to trimming and J lost 6 bases, with 21 bases between them. The CDR3 spells CASNDARGGLDGYTF. DNA for the CDR3: TGTGCCAGCAACGACGCGAGGGGAGGTTTGGATGGCTACACCTTC.

This chain uses TRBV12-5 with TRBJ2-7; TRBD1 aligns across 11 bases. CDR1 is LGHNT and CDR2 is FRNRAP in the germline V gene. Trimming at V came to 5 bases and at J to 3 bases, leaving 3 bases not matched to a gene. The CDR3 consists of 14 residues. CDR3 sequence: CASGQGTGGYEQYF. DNA for the CDR3: TGTGCTAGTGGTCAAGGGACAGGGGGCTACGAGCAGTACTTC.